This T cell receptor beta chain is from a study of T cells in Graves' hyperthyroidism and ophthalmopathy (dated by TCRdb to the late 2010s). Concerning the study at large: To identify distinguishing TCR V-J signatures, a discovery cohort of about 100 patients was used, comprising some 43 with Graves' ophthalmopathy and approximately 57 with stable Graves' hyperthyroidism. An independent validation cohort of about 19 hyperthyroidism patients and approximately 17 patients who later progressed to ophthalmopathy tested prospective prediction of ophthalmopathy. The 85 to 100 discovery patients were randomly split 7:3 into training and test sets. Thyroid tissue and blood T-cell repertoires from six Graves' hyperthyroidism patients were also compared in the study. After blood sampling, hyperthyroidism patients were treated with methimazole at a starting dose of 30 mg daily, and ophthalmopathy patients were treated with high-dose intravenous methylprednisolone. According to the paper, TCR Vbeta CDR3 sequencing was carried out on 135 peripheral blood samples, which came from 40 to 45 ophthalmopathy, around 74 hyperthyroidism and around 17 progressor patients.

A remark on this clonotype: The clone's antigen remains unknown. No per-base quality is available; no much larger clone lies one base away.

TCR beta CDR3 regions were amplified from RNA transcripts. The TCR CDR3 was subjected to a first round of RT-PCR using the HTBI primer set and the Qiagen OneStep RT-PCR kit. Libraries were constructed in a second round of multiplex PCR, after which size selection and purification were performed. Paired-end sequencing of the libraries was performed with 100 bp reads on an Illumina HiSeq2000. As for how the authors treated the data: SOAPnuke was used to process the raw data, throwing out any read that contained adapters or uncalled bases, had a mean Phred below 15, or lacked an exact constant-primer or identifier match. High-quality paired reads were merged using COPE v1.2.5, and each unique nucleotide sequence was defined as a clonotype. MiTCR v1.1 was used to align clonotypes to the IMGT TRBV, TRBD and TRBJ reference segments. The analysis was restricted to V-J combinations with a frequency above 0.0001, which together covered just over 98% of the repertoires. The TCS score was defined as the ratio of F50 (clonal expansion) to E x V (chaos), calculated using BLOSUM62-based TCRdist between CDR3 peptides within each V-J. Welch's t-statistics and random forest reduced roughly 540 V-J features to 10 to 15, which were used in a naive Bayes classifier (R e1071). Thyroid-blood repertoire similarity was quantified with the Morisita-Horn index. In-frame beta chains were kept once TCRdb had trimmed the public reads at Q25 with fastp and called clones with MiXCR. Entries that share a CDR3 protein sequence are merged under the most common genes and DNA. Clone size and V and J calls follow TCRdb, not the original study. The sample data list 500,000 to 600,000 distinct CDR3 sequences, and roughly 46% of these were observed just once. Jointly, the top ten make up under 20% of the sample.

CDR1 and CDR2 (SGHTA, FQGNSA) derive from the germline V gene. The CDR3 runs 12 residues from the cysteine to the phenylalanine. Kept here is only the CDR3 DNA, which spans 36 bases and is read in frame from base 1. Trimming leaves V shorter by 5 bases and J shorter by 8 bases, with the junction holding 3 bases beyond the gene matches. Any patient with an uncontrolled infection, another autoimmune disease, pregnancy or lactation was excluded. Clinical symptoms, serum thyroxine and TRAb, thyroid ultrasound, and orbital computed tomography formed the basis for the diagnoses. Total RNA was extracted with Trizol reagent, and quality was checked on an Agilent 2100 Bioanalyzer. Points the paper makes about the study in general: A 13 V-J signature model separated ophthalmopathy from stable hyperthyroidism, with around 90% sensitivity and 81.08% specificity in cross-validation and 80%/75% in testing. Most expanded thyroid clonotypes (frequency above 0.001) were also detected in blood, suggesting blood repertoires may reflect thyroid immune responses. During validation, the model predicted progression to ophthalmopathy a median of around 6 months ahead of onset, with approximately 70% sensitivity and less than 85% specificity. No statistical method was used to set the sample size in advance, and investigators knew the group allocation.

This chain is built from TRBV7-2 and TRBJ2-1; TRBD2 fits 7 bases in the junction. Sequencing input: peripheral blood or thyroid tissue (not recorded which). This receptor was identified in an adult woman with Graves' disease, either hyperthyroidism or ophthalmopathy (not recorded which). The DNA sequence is TGTGCCAGCAGCAGACTAGCATATGAGCAGTTCTTC. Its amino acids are CASSRLAYEQFF.